These T cell receptor beta chains were read from a single sample in a study of neurological immune-mediated disorders. TCRdb passed the 5' RACE reads through MiXCR, listing each CDR3 protein once. The table records about 30,000 distinct CDR3 sequences, approximately 5.4% of them present only once. Sequenced material: CD4+ T cells from blood. Receptors were obtained from a woman in her forties or fifties in good health. CDR3s include the opening cysteine and the closing phenylalanine or tryptophan. A D gene is named only where the DNA matches it firmly. Not every row has a clone size; where given, it reads once, few, many or a size class.

v_call,clone_size,j_call,d_call,cdr3_aa,cdr3_nt
TRBV6-6,many,TRBJ2-7,TRBD2,CASSKGRGFSYEQYF,TGTGCCAGCAGCAAAGGGAGGGGTTTCTCCTACGAGCAGTACTTC
TRBV10-3,-,TRBJ2-2,TRBD2,CAISSGMNTGELFF,TGTGCCATCTCTAGCGGGATGAACACCGGGGAGCTGTTTTTT
TRBV5-1,many,TRBJ2-1,TRBD1,CASSLRDRGLRNEQFF,TGCGCCAGCAGCTTGAGGGACAGGGGGCTCAGGAATGAGCAGTTCTTC
TRBV6-6,many,TRBJ1-3,-,CASSKTAAGGNTIYF,TGTGCCAGCAGTAAGACCGCAGCGGGTGGAAACACCATATATTTT
TRBV28,many,TRBJ1-5,-,CASSLVKGGQPQHF,TGTGCCAGCAGTTTAGTGAAGGGCGGACAGCCCCAGCATTTT
TRBV7-8,many,TRBJ2-2,-,CASSSQSNTGELFF,TGTGCCAGCAGCTCACAGTCGAACACCGGGGAGCTGTTTTTT
TRBV24-1,many,TRBJ2-3,TRBD2,CATSDFWASGGTDTQYF,TGTGCCACCAGTGATTTCTGGGCTAGCGGGGGCACAGATACGCAGTATTTT
TRBV7-2,many,TRBJ2-4,TRBD1,CASSLGRTGYLAKNIQYF,TGTGCCAGCAGCTTAGGAAGGACAGGGTATCTAGCCAAAAACATTCAGTACTTC
TRBV7-9,many,TRBJ2-3,-,CASSFPGATDTQYF,TGTGCCAGCAGCTTCCCGGGGGCCACAGATACGCAGTATTTT
TRBV9,medium-sized,TRBJ2-7,-,CASSLWDRDYEQYF,TGTGCCAGCAGCCTATGGGACCGCGACTACGAGCAGTACTTC
TRBV28,many,TRBJ2-2,TRBD1,CASRRQGDTGELFF,TGTGCCAGCAGGAGACAGGGAGACACCGGGGAGCTGTTTTTT
TRBV19,few,TRBJ2-1,TRBD1,CASSMDRSSYNEQFF,TGTGCCAGTAGCATGGACAGGAGCTCCTACAATGAGCAGTTCTTC
TRBV7-9,many,TRBJ1-1,-,CASSLENGENTEAFF,TGTGCCAGCAGCTTAGAGAACGGCGAGAACACTGAAGCTTTCTTT
TRBV13,many,TRBJ2-5,-,CASSHTETQYF,TGTGCCAGCAGCCATACCGAGACCCAGTACTTC
TRBV25-1,many,TRBJ1-6,-,CASSESAGINSPLHF,TGTGCCAGCAGTGAATCAGCAGGGATAAATTCACCCCTCCACTTT
TRBV29-1,many,TRBJ1-1,TRBD1,CSGQGTRNLNTEAFF,TGCAGCGGACAGGGGACGCGTAATTTGAACACTGAAGCTTTCTTT
TRBV7-3,many,TRBJ2-3,-,CASSQELADTQYF,TGTGCCAGCAGCCAGGAGTTGGCAGATACGCAGTATTTT
TRBV5-1,many,TRBJ1-6,-,CASRETTYNSPLHF,TGCGCCAGCAGGGAGACCACCTATAATTCACCCCTCCACTTT
TRBV13,few,TRBJ2-3,-,CASSSQGKDTQYF,TGTGCCAGCAGCTCACAGGGAAAGGATACGCAGTATTTT
TRBV9,many,TRBJ2-7,-,CASSVGGGVVYEQYF,TGTGCCAGCAGCGTAGGGGGTGGAGTAGTCTACGAGCAGTACTTC
TRBV20-1,many,TRBJ2-3,TRBD2,CSARGTSGIHTQYF,TGCAGTGCTAGAGGGACTAGCGGGATACATACGCAGTATTTT
TRBV10-3,many,TRBJ1-5,-,CAISVGQEGNQPQHF,TGTGCCATCAGTGTCGGGCAGGAGGGCAATCAGCCCCAGCATTTT
TRBV13,many,TRBJ2-5,TRBD2,CASSLGSAGGGETQYF,TGTGCCAGCAGCTTAGGCTCAGCGGGAGGGGGAGAGACCCAGTACTTC
TRBV11-1,many,TRBJ2-1,-,CASSTGLNNEQFF,TGTGCCAGCAGCACCGGACTAAACAATGAGCAGTTCTTC
TRBV5-1,many,TRBJ2-5,TRBD1,CASSSTGVQTQYF,TGCGCCAGCAGCTCGACAGGGGTGCAGACCCAGTACTTC
TRBV7-9,many,TRBJ2-3,-,CASSKGAGRSTDTQYF,TGTGCCAGCAGCAAGGGGGCGGGGAGGAGCACAGATACGCAGTATTTT
TRBV20-1,-,TRBJ2-7,TRBD2,CSATAGLAGGDEQYF,TGCAGTGCCACGGCGGGGCTAGCGGGAGGGGACGAGCAGTACTTC
TRBV11-2,many,TRBJ2-4,TRBD1,CASSLQTGAKNIQYF,TGTGCCAGCAGCCTCCAGACAGGGGCAAAAAACATTCAGTACTTC
TRBV7-8,-,TRBJ1-2,-,CASSLGWAAGHGYNF,TGTGCCAGCAGCTTAGGTTGGGCGGCGGGGCACGGCTACAACTTC
TRBV28,many,TRBJ2-7,-,CASRRDRVYEQYF,TGTGCCAGCAGGCGGGACAGAGTCTACGAGCAGTACTTC
TRBV20-1,many,TRBJ1-4,-,CSARDLGRAEKLFF,TGCAGTGCTAGAGATTTGGGCAGGGCCGAAAAACTGTTTTTT
TRBV5-1,many,TRBJ2-1,TRBD2,CASSPRGLVGDYNEQFF,TGCGCCAGCAGCCCTCGAGGACTAGTCGGAGACTACAATGAGCAGTTCTTC
TRBV7-2,many,TRBJ2-7,TRBD1,CASRRTGGDYEQYF,TGTGCCAGCAGGAGGACAGGGGGTGACTACGAGCAGTACTTC
TRBV20-1,many,TRBJ2-7,-,CSAAETPVRNEQYF,TGCAGTGCTGCAGAGACGCCAGTTAGGAACGAGCAGTACTTC
TRBV27,many,TRBJ2-1,-,CASSFSIWGRYNEQFF,TGTGCCAGCAGTTTCTCGATCTGGGGACGATACAATGAGCAGTTCTTC
TRBV11-2,many,TRBJ2-1,TRBD1,CASSSRQGKMNEQFF,TGTGCCAGCAGCTCCAGACAGGGTAAAATGAATGAGCAGTTCTTC
TRBV20-1,many,TRBJ2-1,TRBD2,CSAPRLAASYNEQFF,TGCAGTGCCCCCCGGCTAGCGGCCTCCTACAATGAGCAGTTCTTC
TRBV28,medium-sized,TRBJ1-2,-,CASTKKGYGYTF,TGTGCCAGCACCAAAAAAGGGTATGGCTACACCTTC
TRBV7-9,many,TRBJ2-2,TRBD2,CASSLGGRNTGELFF,TGTGCCAGCAGCTTAGGCGGGAGGAACACCGGGGAGCTGTTTTTT
TRBV5-1,many,TRBJ1-1,-,CASRPTEHTEAFF,TGCGCCAGCAGGCCGACAGAACACACTGAAGCTTTCTTT
TRBV28,many,TRBJ2-7,TRBD2,CASRGGGTLAEQYF,TGTGCCAGCAGGGGGGGGGGGACCCTGGCCGAGCAGTACTTC
TRBV20-1,many,TRBJ2-4,TRBD1,CSADDRGGNDIQYF,TGCAGTGCTGACGACAGGGGTGGTAATGACATTCAGTACTTC
TRBV7-2,many,TRBJ2-3,-,CASSRFRELPQHTDTQYF,TGTGCCAGCAGCCGCTTCAGGGAGCTTCCACAACACACAGATACGCAGTATTTT
TRBV11-1,many,TRBJ2-1,TRBD2,CASSPRLAGANEQFF,TGTGCCAGCAGCCCCCGGCTAGCGGGTGCGAATGAGCAGTTCTTC
TRBV5-1,many,TRBJ2-1,TRBD2,CASSLKSGTYNEQFF,TGCGCCAGCAGCTTGAAGAGCGGGACTTACAATGAGCAGTTCTTC
TRBV2,-,TRBJ2-1,TRBD2,CASRSSGGNEQFF,TGTGCCAGCAGGTCTAGCGGGGGGAATGAGCAGTTCTTC
TRBV7-2,many,TRBJ2-7,-,CASSPLREQVGEQYF,TGTGCCAGCAGCCCCTTACGGGAGCAAGTGGGCGAGCAGTACTTC
TRBV7-9,many,TRBJ1-4,-,CASVGGATNEKLFF,TGTGCCAGCGTTGGGGGCGCAACTAATGAAAAACTGTTTTTT
TRBV28,many,TRBJ2-7,-,CASRPPGSRGWYEQYF,TGTGCCAGCAGGCCCCCGGGTTCCAGGGGCTGGTACGAGCAGTACTTC
TRBV5-1,many,TRBJ2-3,-,CASSLTGLSNTDTQYF,TGCGCCAGCAGCTTGACCGGACTAAGCAACACAGATACGCAGTATTTT
TRBV20-1,many,TRBJ1-4,-,CSARDLQSIIVDEKLFF,TGCAGTGCTAGAGACCTGCAGTCAATAATCGTGGATGAAAAACTGTTTTTT
TRBV28,many,TRBJ2-7,-,CASSLWGDHEQYF,TGTGCCAGCAGTTTATGGGGTGACCACGAGCAGTACTTC
TRBV18,many,TRBJ2-2,-,CASSPRRANTGELFF,TGTGCCAGCTCACCACGAAGGGCCAACACCGGGGAGCTGTTTTTT
TRBV3-1,many,TRBJ2-1,-,CASSRRDLYNEQFF,TGTGCCAGCAGCCGGCGGGACCTTTACAATGAGCAGTTCTTC
TRBV12-3/TRBV12-4,many,TRBJ2-1,TRBD2,CASSFAGGTNEQFF,TGTGCCAGCAGTTTTGCGGGGGGGACAAATGAGCAGTTCTTC
TRBV28,many,TRBJ1-6,-,CASKVGIGLSPLHF,TGTGCCAGCAAAGTAGGGATAGGATTATCACCCCTCCACTTT
TRBV5-1,many,TRBJ1-1,-,CASSLVASDTEAFF,TGCGCCAGCAGCTTGGTTGCCAGTGACACTGAAGCTTTCTTT